This T cell receptor beta chain was found in a study of T cell clones after liver transplantation (dated by TCRdb to between 2018 and 2021). In the study overall: The samples were obtained from ITN030ST, a randomized trial that attempted immunosuppression withdrawal within 2 years after liver transplantation. Tolerance was defined as complete withdrawal of immunosuppression for at least one year without a rise in liver enzymes beyond twice the upper limit of normal. Third party-reactive TCRbeta sequences were also identified from pre-transplant MLRs to serve as an antigen-independent comparator for donor-reactive sequences. Of the eight recipients, a few were HCV-positive, while the remaining recipients had been transplanted for non-autoimmune, non-viral indications. Of the 8 liver transplant recipients making up the studied cohort, 3 were classified as tolerant and 5 as non-tolerant. Blood samples were collected pre-transplant, then pre-randomization ahead of withdrawal, and finally post-randomization once withdrawal had either been completed or failed. After a pre-transplant mixed lymphocyte reaction, TCRbeta sequencing was used to pinpoint donor-reactive T cell clones, which were subsequently tracked in post-transplant blood. Until randomization at 12-24 months post-transplant, subjects were given standard immunosuppression, with no induction therapy. Broader findings and caveats from the paper: After accounting for repertoire turnover, donor-reactive detection was significantly reduced in 7 of 8 subjects for CD4 and 8 of 8 for CD8. In two subjects, low numbers of available donor cells limited the measurable donor-reactive repertoire. Conclusions were preliminary, limited by small, heterogeneous patient numbers and non-standardized post-transplant time points. A significant post-transplant decrease in circulating donor-reactive CD4 TCRbeta sequences was observed in 5 of 8 subjects, irrespective of tolerance or HCV status. Donor-reactive sequences declined more than third party-reactive ones, suggesting partial antigen-specific deletion unrelated to withdrawal success. Because no allograft tissue specimens were available, donor-reactive T cells may have migrated into the graft instead of being deleted.

Ends trimmed: V by 3 bases, J by 8 bases; bases unmatched to a gene: 8. There are 15 amino acids in the CDR3, from cysteine to phenylalanine inclusive. Left in the record is the CDR3 DNA by itself, 45 bases read in frame from the first base. CDR1 and CDR2 were assigned from the germline V gene (reference sequence) as SGHNT and YYREEE. Thawed unstimulated PBMCs were stained for CD3, CD4 and CD8 and FACS-sorted into CD3+CD4+ and CD3+CD8+ populations. Randomization to immunosuppression withdrawal applied to every one of the 8 studied subjects. The Qiagen DNeasy Blood and Tissue Kit was used to isolate genomic DNA. Using immunoSEQ, frozen genomic DNA was subjected to high-throughput TCRbeta CDR3 sequencing, a process that included PCR amplification, mapping, bias correction and internal controls. The paper's processing steps were these. Productive rearrangements were retained, and unique TCRbeta sequences were defined by the CDR3 nucleotide sequence together with the V and J gene. For classification of a sequence as donor-reactive, at least 5-fold expansion in CFSE-low cells relative to unstimulated pre-transplant cells and a frequency of at least 0.01% were required. Minimum frequency thresholds were set for each subject based on the unstimulated sample with the lowest template count, ensuring at least 90% detection power. Jensen-Shannon divergence between the top 1000 TCRbeta sequences after and before transplant was used to measure repertoire turnover. Changes in detection of donor-reactive sequences were tested with two-sided Fisher's exact tests. The source is immuneACCESS, and TCRdb retained only in-frame sequences with V and J called. Part of the clones is not carried over; for the studies checked, unresolved V genes explain less than half of this, and the remainder is unexplained. That table furnishes V, J and clone size, whereas the DNA furnished D and trimming. This sample gives tens of thousands of clones in total; nearly 85% of them show up just once. The biggest ten clones account for around 0.5% of the sample.

A note on this clone: Its antigen target is currently unknown. No qualities accompany the bases; no much larger clone lies one base away.

The clonotype was recovered from a human patient who received a liver transplant. Some T cells present after a transplant may be cells of the graft donor. This specimen consisted of CD4+ T cells from blood, obtained almost 47 months after liver transplant. Recombination joined TRBV5-4 with TRBJ2-1; 10 middle bases align to TRBD1. The CDR3 protein sequence reads: CASSSGTGAYDEQFF. The sequenced DNA is TGTGCCAGCAGCTCCGGGACAGGGGCTTATGATGAGCAGTTCTTC. When the CDR3 is completed using the reference TRBV5-4 and TRBJ2-1 genes on either side, the full variable domain is ETGVTQSPTHLIKTRGQQVTLRCSSQSGHNTVSWYQQALGQGPQFIFQYYREEENGRGNFPPRFSGLQFPNYSSELNVNALELDDSALYLCASSSGTGAYDEQFFGPGTRLTVL.